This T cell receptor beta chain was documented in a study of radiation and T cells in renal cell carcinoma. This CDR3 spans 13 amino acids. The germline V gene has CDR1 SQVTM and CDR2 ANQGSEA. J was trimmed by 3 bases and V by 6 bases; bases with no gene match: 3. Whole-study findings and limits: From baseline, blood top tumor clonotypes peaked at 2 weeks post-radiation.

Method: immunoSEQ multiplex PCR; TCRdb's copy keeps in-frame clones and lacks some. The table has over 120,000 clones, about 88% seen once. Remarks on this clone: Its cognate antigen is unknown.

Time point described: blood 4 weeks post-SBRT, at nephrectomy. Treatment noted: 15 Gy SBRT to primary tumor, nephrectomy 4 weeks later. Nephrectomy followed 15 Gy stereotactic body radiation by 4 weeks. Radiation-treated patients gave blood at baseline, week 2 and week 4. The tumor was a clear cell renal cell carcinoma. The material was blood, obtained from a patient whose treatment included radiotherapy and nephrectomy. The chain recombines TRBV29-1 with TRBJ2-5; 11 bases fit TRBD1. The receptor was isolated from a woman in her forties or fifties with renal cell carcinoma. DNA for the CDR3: TGCAGCGTCCGGGACAGGGGGAAAGAGACCCAGTACTTC. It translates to CSVRDRGKETQYF.